The 19 T cell receptor beta chains in this list originate from one sample, sequenced in a study of T cell changes during pregnancy in multiple sclerosis. Generated by immunoSEQ multiplex PCR, the TCRdb table keeps only in-frame clones and is missing some. The sample has around 46,000 clones; 80% to 90% are singletons. Sequenced material: CD8+ T cells from peripheral blood mononuclear cells, taken in the second trimester of pregnancy. The receptors stem from a female donor with multiple sclerosis, enrolled in a pregnancy study.

J is TRBJ1-1 and V is TRBV6-1; 7 bases align to TRBD1. The J segment lost 0 bases and the V segment lost 5 bases, leaving 6 bases of the junction unmatched. The CDR3 runs 15 residues. The germline gives CDR1 MNHNS, CDR2 SASEGT. Here the CDR3 reads CASSPGTAMNTEAFF. CDR3 nucleotide sequence: TGTGCCAGCAGTCCGGGGACAGCCATGAACACTGAAGCTTTCTTT.

In this sample, this clone turned up once. This chain's CDR3 is CASSTPTVAKNIQYF. The CDR3, as DNA: TGTGCCAGCAGCACCCCCACAGTAGCCAAAAACATTCAGTACTTC. The chain is built from TRBV21-1 and TRBJ2-4; the table assigns TRBD1, which was not confirmed against the DNA. TRBV21-1 represents a pseudogene. CDR3 length: 15 residues.

The CDR3 region has the DNA TGTGCCACCAGCAGAGGCTTACAGGGCAATGAGCAGTTCTTC. Amino acid sequence: CATSRGLQGNEQFF. J is TRBJ2-1 and V is TRBV15, with a possible D match to TRBD1 (6 bases). Germline V gene lookup returns CDR1 LNHNV and CDR2 YYDKDF (reference sequence). Trimming took 1 base from V and 6 from J, leaving 10 bases between them. The CDR3 sequence is 14 residues long.

This sequence joins TRBV7-2 and TRBJ2-5; perhaps TRBD1 as D (5 bases). V was cut by 1 base and J by 4 bases, with 16 bases left in between. The CDR3 runs to 16 residues. In germline, CDR1 is SGHTA, CDR2 FQGNSA. The CDR3 DNA reads as TGTGCCAGCAGCTTAGAGCTGGGGCTGGTTCGAGAGACCCAGTACTTC. Amino acid sequence: CASSLELGLVRETQYF.

The chain combines TRBV9 with TRBJ2-3, with D possibly matching TRBD1 (6 bases). V gave up 0 bases and J gave up 0 bases, with 26 bases separating them. Germline CDR1 is SGDLS and CDR2 is YYNGEE. This CDR3 has 21 amino acids. The DNA of the CDR3 is TGTGCCAGCAGCGTAGGGGTCCAGGGGTACTATGCGGAGTCTAGCACAGATACGCAGTATTTT. It translates to CASSVGVQGYYAESSTDTQYF.

In its sample, this clone was seen once. The V gene is TRBV6-5, the J gene TRBJ2-1, with a possible D match to TRBD2 (5 bases). Looked up from germline, CDR1 is MNHEY and CDR2 is SVGAGI. There are 13 residues in the CDR3. The CDR3 sequence is CAPGPPGNNEQFF. The CDR3 bases are TGTGCTCCCGGGCCTCCGGGGAACAATGAGCAGTTCTTC.

The rearrangement uses TRBV7-9 and TRBJ2-2; 11 nucleotides match TRBD2. The CDR3 contains 16 residues. Germline trimming cut 7 bases from V and 4 bases from J; bases unmatched to any gene: 8. Germline-derived CDR1 and CDR2 are SEHNR and FQNEAQ (reference sequence). Here the CDR3 DNA reads TGTGCCAGCAAAATAGCGGGAGGGCCGGGCACCGGGGAGCTGTTTTTT. It encodes CASKIAGGPGTGELFF.

The CDR3, as DNA: TGTGCCAGCAGCTTGGTACCTAGCACTTCGACAGATACGCAGTATTTT. Translation: CASSLVPSTSTDTQYF. The chain couples TRBV5-4 to TRBJ2-3; D may be TRBD2 (5 bases). CDR3 size: 16 residues. Per germline, CDR1 SGHNT and CDR2 YYREEE (reference sequence). Trimming left V 0 bases short and J 3 bases short, with 14 bases between. The full variable domain, in which reference TRBV5-4 and TRBJ2-3 provide the parts outside the CDR3, is ETGVTQSPTHLIKTRGQQVTLRCSSQSGHNTVSWYQQALGQGPQFIFQYYREEENGRGNFPPRFSGLQFPNYSSELNVNALELDDSALYLCASSLVPSTSTDTQYFGPGTRLTVL.

The rearrangement joins TRBV5-1 to TRBJ2-7, with a possible D match to TRBD2 (5 bases). Germline V gene data show CDR1 as SGHRS and CDR2 as YFSETQ. This CDR3 is built from 15 residues. V was trimmed by 5 bases and J by 0 bases, leaving 15 bases between them. CDR3 in DNA: TGCGCCAGCAGGGTGGGTTCGGGGAACTCCTACGAGCAGTACTTC. Encoded protein: CASRVGSGNSYEQYF. The complete variable domain, with remaining parts taken from reference TRBV5-1 and TRBJ2-7, reads KAGVTQTPRYLIKTRGQQVTLSCSPISGHRSVSWYQQTPGQGLQFLFEYFSETQRNKGNFPGRFSGRQFSNSRSEMNVSTLELGDSALYLCASRVGSGNSYEQYFGPGTRLTVT.

V usage is TRBV6-4 and J usage is TRBJ2-1, with 10 nucleotides matching TRBD2. With 0 bases clipped from V and 9 bases from J, the junction kept 5 bases outside the gene matches. Germline V gene sequence: CDR1 MRHNA, CDR2 SNTAGT. This CDR3 comprises 15 residues. CDR3 residues: CASSDSVSGGAEQFF. The CDR3 DNA sequence: TGTGCCAGCAGTGACTCAGTGAGCGGGGGGGCTGAGCAGTTCTTC.

The chain recombines TRBV7-9 with TRBJ1-1, with D perhaps TRBD1 (5 bases). CDR1 is SEHNR, CDR2 FQNEAQ, per germline (reference sequence). This CDR3 has 13 amino acids. This CDR3 is CAGGGTPEIEAFF. The CDR3 DNA reads TGTGCTGGGGGGGGGACGCCCGAAATTGAAGCTTTCTTT. The variable domain in full, with the rest retrieved from reference TRBV7-9 and TRBJ1-1, is DTGVSQNPRHKITKRGQNVTFRCDPISEHNRLYWYRQTLGQGPEFLTYFQNEAQLEKSRLLSDRFSAERPKGSFSTLEIQRTEQGDSAMYLCAGGGTPEIEAFFGQGTRLTVV.

The chain couples TRBV6-1 to TRBJ2-1, with a possible D match to TRBD2 (6 bases). V lost 4 bases and J lost 9, with 13 bases in between. CDR1 and CDR2 from the germline V gene are MNHNS and SASEGT. This CDR3 has 13 amino acids. CDR3 amino acids: CASSGTRGAEQFF. The CDR3 DNA reads TGTGCCAGCAGTGGCACGCGCGGGGCTGAGCAGTTCTTC.

V is TRBV7-2 and J is TRBJ1-5, with no clear D. CDR1 SGHTA and CDR2 FQGNSA come from the germline V gene. V was clipped by 5 bases and J by 13 bases, with 15 bases between them. The CDR3 length is 12 residues. The CDR3 protein is CASSNPPAVQHF. The CDR3 DNA reads TGTGCCAGCAGCAACCCCCCGGCGGTGCAGCATTTT.

This clone was counted between two and nine times. The chain is built from TRBV10-1 and TRBJ2-4; possibly TRBD1 for D (5 bases). The germline V gene has CDR1 WNHNN and CDR2 SYGVQD (reference sequence). This CDR3 spans 13 amino acids. V gave up 10 bases and J gave up 3 bases, with 13 bases separating them. In DNA, the CDR3 is TGCGCCAAAGAAAGGGGATACAAAAACATTCAGTACTTC. Encoded protein: CAKERGYKNIQYF.

The V call is TRBV15, the J call TRBJ2-1, with 8 bases aligning to TRBD1. Germline CDR1 is LNHNV and CDR2 is YYDKDF (reference sequence). V was clipped by 3 bases and J by 7 bases; unmatched bases: 11. This CDR3 is built from 16 residues. For the CDR3, the DNA is TGTGCCACCAGCAGTGGGTGGGACAGGAATCGGAATGAGCAGTTCTTC. Residues: CATSSGWDRNRNEQFF.

The CDR3 protein is CASQWAGGVNEQFF. Written as DNA, the CDR3 is TGCGCCAGCCAGTGGGCGGGGGGTGTCAATGAGCAGTTCTTC. This rearrangement joins TRBV5-1 to TRBJ2-1, with 8 positions matching TRBD2. CDR3 length: 14 amino acids. CDR1 and CDR2 from the germline V gene are SGHRS and YFSETQ. The trim removed 7 bases at V and 6 bases at J, leaving 9 bases unmatched.

The chain combines TRBV4-1 with TRBJ2-7; a weak D match, TRBD2 (6 bases). Germline-derived CDR1 and CDR2 are MGHRA and YSYEKL. The V end was cut by 5 bases, the J end by 4 bases, with 15 bases between. The CDR3 contains 14 residues. In DNA, the CDR3 is TGCGCCAGCAGCTACACCGGGACTGCGTACGAGCAGTACTTC. Translated, it gives CASSYTGTAYEQYF.

The V call is TRBV5-6, the J call TRBJ2-3; 10 positions match TRBD2. Germline loops: CDR1 SGHDT, CDR2 YYEEEE. V lost 4 bases and J lost 11; bases outside the gene matches: 7. The length of the CDR3 is 13 residues. CDR3 sequence reads: CASSPGVAGGQYF. CDR3 sequence (DNA): TGTGCCAGCAGCCCGGGGGTAGCGGGGGGGCAGTATTTT.

The V call is TRBV7-6, the J call TRBJ1-1, with 9 bases lining up with TRBD1. Germline V gives CDR1 SGHVS, CDR2 FNYEAQ. This CDR3 contains 15 residues. Germline trimming cut 4 bases from V and 4 bases from J; bases unmatched to any gene: 7. CDR3 in DNA: TGTGCCAGCAGCTCTCCCGGGACAGGGATCACTGAAGCTTTCTTT. This gives the protein CASSSPGTGITEAFF. Complete variable domain (other parts from reference TRBV7-6 and TRBJ1-1): GAGVSQSPRYKVTKRGQDVALRCDPISGHVSLYWYRQALGQGPEFLTYFNYEAQQDKSGLPNDRFSAERPEGSISTLTIQRTEQRDSAMYRCASSSPGTGITEAFFGQGTRLTVV.